These 10 T cell receptor beta chains were sequenced from one sample in a study of cytomegalovirus exposure and HLA in healthy donors. Using immunoSEQ multiplex PCR, the repertoire was profiled, and TCRdb retains in-frame clones only, with some absent. Among approximately 140,000 clones, around 90% were seen once, and the ten largest hold approximately 8.7%. Specimen: PBMCs. Receptor source: a man younger than 35 in good health and CMV-seropositive.

This clone was seen more than once but under ten times. This chain uses TRBV27 with TRBJ1-2, with 9 bases matching TRBD1. The J segment lost 5 bases and the V segment lost 6 bases, leaving 4 bases of the junction unmatched. This CDR3 spans 13 amino acids. Germline CDR1 MNHEY, CDR2 SMNVEV (reference sequence). This chain's CDR3 is CASSYRGLYGYTF. CDR3 DNA sequence: TGTGCCAGCAGCTACAGGGGGCTTTATGGCTACACCTTC.

The chain employs TRBV30 and TRBJ1-2; D unresolved. Trimming took off 1 base at V and 5 bases at J, with 17 bases between the two ends. The CDR3 runs to 15 residues. Germline loops: CDR1 GTSNPN, CDR2 SVGIG (reference sequence). The CDR3 sequence: CAWSDPPVQFYGYTF. The CDR3 DNA sequence: TGTGCCTGGAGTGATCCCCCTGTCCAGTTTTATGGCTACACCTTC.

This chain links TRBV11-2 with TRBJ1-6, with TRBD1 matching 8 bases. The CDR3 is 16 amino acids. V shed 3 bases and J 6 bases; nucleotides not matched to a gene: 7. Germline CDR1 reads SGHAT; CDR2 reads FQNNGV. DNA of the CDR3: TGTGCCAGCAGCTTCGGGCAGGGGGCGAGTAATTCACCCCTCCACTTT. It specifies CASSFGQGASNSPLHF.

The V and J genes are TRBV18 and TRBJ2-1; D gene ambiguous. CDR1 is KGHSH, CDR2 LQKENI, per germline. This CDR3 spans 12 amino acids. V lost 3 bases and J 9 bases, leaving 9 bases between the germline ends. This CDR3 reads CASSPLRGEQFF. The CDR3 DNA follows: TGTGCCAGCTCACCCCTTAGAGGTGAGCAGTTCTTC.

The rearrangement uses TRBV29-1 and TRBJ2-1; 9 positions match TRBD2. Trimming at V came to 7 bases and at J to 5 bases, leaving 12 bases not matched to a gene. The germline V gene encodes CDR1 SQVTM and CDR2 ANQGSEA. The CDR3 length is 15 residues. DNA of the CDR3: TGCAGCGCCGCTAAAGGGGCGGGAGGGGACAATGAGCAGTTCTTC. This sequence encodes CSAAKGAGGDNEQFF.

This chain joins TRBV7-8 and TRBJ2-5, with TRBD1 matching over 9 bases. J lost 4 bases, V lost 0 bases, and 6 bases had no gene match. The germline CDR1 and CDR2 sequences are SGHVS and FQNEAQ. This CDR3 comprises 16 residues. In DNA, the CDR3 is TGTGCCAGCAGCTTAGCCTACAGGGGGCGCAGAGAGACCCAGTACTTC. This codes for CASSLAYRGRRETQYF.

CDR3 in amino acids: CASSLYGQGAYEQYF. The CDR3, as DNA: TGTGCCAGCAGTCTTTACGGACAGGGGGCCTACGAGCAGTACTTC. The chain couples TRBV5-5 to TRBJ2-7; 10 bases match TRBD1. Germline trimming cut 5 bases from V and 2 bases from J; bases unmatched to any gene: 7. Germline-derived CDR1 and CDR2 are SGHKS and YYEKEE (reference sequence). This CDR3 contains 15 residues.

The chain joins TRBV5-1 to TRBJ1-2; 7 bases are shared with TRBD1. Germline CDR1 is SGHRS and CDR2 is YFSETQ. This CDR3 spans 14 amino acids. V lost 0 bases and J lost 8; bases outside the gene matches: 7. The DNA of the CDR3 is TGCGCCAGCAGCTTGGCAGGGGGTTATCAGGGCTACACCTTC. This gives the protein CASSLAGGYQGYTF.

This clone appeared a single time. This chain connects TRBV6-1 to TRBJ2-1; D is unresolved. From germline, CDR1 is MNHNS and CDR2 SASEGT. The V gene lost 6 bases and the J gene lost 4 bases, with 4 bases spanning the gap. The CDR3 covers 11 residues. The CDR3 loop is CASRAYNEQFF. The CDR3 DNA is TGTGCCAGCAGGGCTTACAATGAGCAGTTCTTC.

J is TRBJ2-1 and V is TRBV7-2, with 7 nucleotides matching TRBD2. Per the germline V gene, CDR1 is SGHTA and CDR2 is FQGNSA. The CDR3 has 14 amino acids. V was pared by 7 bases and J by 1 base, with 4 bases of the junction left unmatched. As DNA, the CDR3 is TGTGCCAGCACCCTCGGGGGGTCCTACAATGAGCAGTTCTTC. Amino acids: CASTLGGSYNEQFF. Using reference TRBV7-2 and TRBJ2-1 for the parts outside the CDR3, the full variable domain is GAGVSQSPSNKVTEKGKDVELRCDPISGHTALYWYRQSLGQGLEFLIYFQGNSAPDKSGLPSDRFSAERTGGSVSTLTIQRTQQEDSAVYLCASTLGGSYNEQFFGPGTRLTVL.